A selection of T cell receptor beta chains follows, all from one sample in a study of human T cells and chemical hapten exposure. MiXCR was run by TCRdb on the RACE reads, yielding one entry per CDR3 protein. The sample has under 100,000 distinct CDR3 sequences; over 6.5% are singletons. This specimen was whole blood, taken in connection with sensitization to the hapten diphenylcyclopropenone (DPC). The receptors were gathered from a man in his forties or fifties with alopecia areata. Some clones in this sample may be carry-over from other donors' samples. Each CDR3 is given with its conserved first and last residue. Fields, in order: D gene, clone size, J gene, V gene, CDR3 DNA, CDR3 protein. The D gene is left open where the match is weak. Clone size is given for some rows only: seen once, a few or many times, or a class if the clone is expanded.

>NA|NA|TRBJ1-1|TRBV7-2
TGTGCCAGCAGCTTAGCGGGGGGGCGCGGGACTGAAGCTTTCTTT
CASSLAGGRGTEAFF
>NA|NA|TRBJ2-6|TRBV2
TGTGCCAGAGAGAACTCTGGGGCCAACGTCCTGACTTTC
CARENSGANVLTF
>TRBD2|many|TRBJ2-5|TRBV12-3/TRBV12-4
TGTGCCAGCTCTCTAGCGGGAGCGGGAGAGACCCAGTACTTC
CASSLAGAGETQYF
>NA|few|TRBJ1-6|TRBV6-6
TGTGCCAGCCGTACAGGGATTAATTCACCCCTCCACTTT
CASRTGINSPLHF
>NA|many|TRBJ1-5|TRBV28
TGTGCCAGCATCAACAGGTTCAATCAGCCCCAGCATTTT
CASINRFNQPQHF
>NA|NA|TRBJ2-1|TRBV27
TGTGCCAGCAGTTTAACCCAGGGTGTATACAATGAGCAGTTCTTC
CASSLTQGVYNEQFF
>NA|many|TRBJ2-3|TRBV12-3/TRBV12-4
TGTGCCAGCAGTTTAGCGCCTAGCACAGATACGCAGTATTTT
CASSLAPSTDTQYF
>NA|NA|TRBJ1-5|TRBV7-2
TGTGCCAGCAGCCACAGGGAGGGACAGCCCCAGCATTTT
CASSHREGQPQHF
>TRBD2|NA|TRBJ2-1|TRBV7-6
TGTGCCAGCAGCAGGACTAGCGGCAATGAGCAGTTCTTC
CASSRTSGNEQFF
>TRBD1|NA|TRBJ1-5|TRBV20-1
TGCAGTGCTAGAGATTTAGGGGCGACAGGGGCTCAGCCCCAGCATTTT
CSARDLGATGAQPQHF
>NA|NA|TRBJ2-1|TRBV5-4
TGTGCCAGCAGCTTGGACGGTGTAACCGACAATGAGCAGTTCTTC
CASSLDGVTDNEQFF
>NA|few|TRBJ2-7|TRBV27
TGTGCCAGCAGTACCCGGACCGGGAGACAATCCTACGAGCAGTACTTC
CASSTRTGRQSYEQYF
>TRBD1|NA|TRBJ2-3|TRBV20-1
TGCAGTGCTACCCCTGCGACCGGACAGGGGATCACAGATACGCAGTATTTT
CSATPATGQGITDTQYF